In this sample, the clone carrying this TCR beta chain turned up many times. What it binds is unknown. Amplified regions were TCR beta CDR3 sequences from RNA transcripts. Researchers ran a first-round RT-PCR on the TCR CDR3 using the HTBI primer set. TCRdb independently ran MiXCR on the multiplex PCR reads; one entry per CDR3 protein. The sample yields about 380,000 distinct CDR3 sequences, about 15% seen once. Uncontrolled infection, other autoimmune disease, pregnancy or lactation led to exclusion. Diagnosis relied on clinical symptoms, serum thyroxine and TRAb, thyroid ultrasound and orbital computed tomography. The data originate from a study of T cells in Graves' hyperthyroidism and ophthalmopathy. Study findings and constraints: A median 6.5 months before onset, the model predicted ophthalmopathy.

The CDR3 runs to 14 residues. Germline CDR1 SGHRS, CDR2 YFSETQ. V shed 4 bases and J shed 6 bases, with 17 bases lying between them. The clonotype comes from a woman aged 55-69 years with Graves' hyperthyroidism. The gene calls are TRBV5-1 and TRBJ2-7; possible D gene TRBD2, 7 bases. What was sequenced was blood. This CDR3 reads CASSQRGGAGEQYF. The DNA of the CDR3 is TGCGCCAGCAGCCAGAGGGGGGGGGCAGGCGAGCAGTACTTC. Full variable domain (outside the CDR3, taken from reference TRBV5-1 and TRBJ2-7): KAGVTQTPRYLIKTRGQQVTLSCSPISGHRSVSWYQQTPGQGLQFLFEYFSETQRNKGNFPGRFSGRQFSNSRSEMNVSTLELGDSALYLCASSQRGGAGEQYFGPGTRLTVT.